These T cell receptor beta chains were read from a single sample in a study of shared clonotypes between healthy human individuals. TCRdb keeps only in-frame clones here, not all; method: immunoSEQ multiplex PCR. The profile shows around 2.5 million clones, 80% to 95% of them singletons. Specimen: naive CD4+ T cells from PBMCs. Receptor source: a man younger than 30 in good health. Some clones in this sample may be carry-over from other donors' samples. Both conserved end residues are part of each CDR3. The D gene is left open where the match is weak. Expanded clones are given a class, and other clones once, few, many or no size at all.

j_call d_call clone_size v_call cdr3_length cdr3_nt cdr3_aa
TRBJ2-1 TRBD1 once TRBV19 16 TGTGCCAGTAGGGGATTAGACAGGGCAACCTACAATGAGCAGTTCTTC CASRGLDRATYNEQFF
TRBJ1-2 TRBD1 . TRBV5-4 14 TGTGCCAGCAGCTTAGGACAGGGGGCGGGTGGCTACACCTTC CASSLGQGAGGYTF
TRBJ2-7 TRBD2 . TRBV5-6 16 TGTGCCAGCAGCAGGGGACTAGCGGGAGAACCTTACGAGCAGTACTTC CASSRGLAGEPYEQYF
TRBJ2-7 . . TRBV28 13 TGTGCCAGCAGCCTCGGGGGATCCTACGAGCAGTACTTC CASSLGGSYEQYF
TRBJ2-5 TRBD2 . TRBV5-6 15 TGTGCCAGCAGCTTTCTCTCTAGCGGGGAAGAGACCCAGTACTTC CASSFLSSGEETQYF
TRBJ2-1 TRBD2 . TRBV2 14 TGTGCCAGCTATCAGCGGGAGGGGTACAATGAGCAGTTCTTC CASYQREGYNEQFF
TRBJ2-2 . once TRBV5-1 17 TGCGCCAGCGGAGCGGGTGTGGCGGCCACGAACACCGGGGAGCTGTTTTTT CASGAGVAATNTGELFF
TRBJ2-1 TRBD2 . TRBV11-3 18 TGTGCCAGCAGCTTAGGGGTGGATGGGAGGGGCCGTTACAATGAGCAGTTCTTC CASSLGVDGRGRYNEQFF
TRBJ2-7 TRBD2 . TRBV6-6 14 TGTGCCAGCAGTTACGGGCTAGCGGGGGACGAGCAGTACTTC CASSYGLAGDEQYF
TRBJ2-5 . . TRBV11-1 17 TGTGCCAGCAGCCTAACTTTGTCAGTAGGGCCCGGGGAGACCCAGTACTTC CASSLTLSVGPGETQYF
TRBJ1-5 TRBD1 . TRBV28 16 TGTGCCAGCAGTTTACCCGAGACAGGGCTAGGTCAGCCCCAGCATTTT CASSLPETGLGQPQHF
TRBJ2-1 . . TRBV27 15 TGTGCCAGCAGTTTTGAGAGGAAAACCTACAATGAGCAGTTCTTC CASSFERKTYNEQFF
TRBJ1-1 . . TRBV7-9 14 TGTGCCAGCAGCCCGGGGGGGGTTATGGCTGAAGCTTTCTTT CASSPGGVMAEAFF
TRBJ2-7 . . TRBV10-3 12 TGTGCCATCAGTGAGCGCTCCTACGAGCAGTACTTC CAISERSYEQYF
TRBJ2-1 . . TRBV6-6 15 TGTGCCACCACTCCGGGGCCTGGAAGGAACAATGAGCAGTTCTTC CATTPGPGRNNEQFF
TRBJ1-3 . once TRBV21-1 21 TGTGCCAGCAGCAAAGCGCTTTCTGGTTATATGACAGTTCCCTCTGGAAACACCATATATTTT CASSKALSGYMTVPSGNTIYF
TRBJ1-2 . . TRBV7-9 18 TGTGCCAGCAGCTTAGTTGTCCCCGCCGCGACAGATAACTATGGCTACACCTTC CASSLVVPAATDNYGYTF
TRBJ1-1 TRBD1 . TRBV9 16 TGTGCCAGCAGCGTAGAGACAGGGGGCGGGAACACTGAAGCTTTCTTT CASSVETGGGNTEAFF
TRBJ2-5 TRBD2 . TRBV5-1 14 TGCGCCAGCAGCTCCCGGGGGGGAGGCGAGACCCAGTACTTC CASSSRGGGETQYF
TRBJ2-5 . . TRBV7-3 13 TGTGCCAGCAGCGCGGACCGGTCGGAGACCCAGTACTTC CASSADRSETQYF
TRBJ1-2 . . TRBV9 15 TGTGCCTGCAGCGTAGGAGTTCTTGGGGACTATGGCTACACCTTC CACSVGVLGDYGYTF
TRBJ2-1 TRBD1 . TRBV19 15 TGTGCCAGTAGCAACAGGGGGCTGACCTACAATGAGCAGTTCTTC CASSNRGLTYNEQFF
TRBJ1-1 . once TRBV6-5 13 TGTGCCAGCAGTTACTCGAGGGGCCTAGAAGCTTTCTTT CASSYSRGLEAFF
TRBJ2-1 . . TRBV2 11 TGTGCCAGCAGCGCCTACAATGAGCAGTTCTTC CASSAYNEQFF
TRBJ2-5 TRBD1 . TRBV6-5 15 TGTGCCAGCAGGAGCCCGGGACAGATAAAAGAGACCCAGTACTTC CASRSPGQIKETQYF
TRBJ1-2 . . TRBV2 13 TGTGCCAGCAGCCCACAGGGTGACTATGGCTACACCTTC CASSPQGDYGYTF
TRBJ2-5 TRBD1 . TRBV18 15 TGTGCCAGCTCACCGTGGACAGGGGGCGGGGAGACCCAGTACTTC CASSPWTGGGETQYF
TRBJ1-1 . . TRBV5-4 14 TGTGCCAGCAGCTTGTACGGGGGCGGCACTGAAGCTTTCTTT CASSLYGGGTEAFF
TRBJ1-3 . . TRBV7-3 15 TGTGCCAGCAGCTTAATGGGAAGACCTGGAAACACCATATATTTT CASSLMGRPGNTIYF
TRBJ2-7 . . TRBV5-6 15 TGTGCCAGCAGCGCCCCAGGTTGGGCGACCGTCGAGCAGTACTTC CASSAPGWATVEQYF
TRBJ1-1 . . TRBV18 15 TGTGCCAGCTCACCACCGGGGTGGTCCTACACTGAAGCTTTCTTT CASSPPGWSYTEAFF
TRBJ2-2 TRBD2 . TRBV5-1 17 TGCGCCAGCAGCTTGGGACGGCTAGCGGGAGGACCCGGGGAGCTGTTTTTT CASSLGRLAGGPGELFF
TRBJ1-1 . few TRBV29-1 13 TGCAGCGTTGAGGGGAAGATGAACACTGAAGCTTTCTTT CSVEGKMNTEAFF